The 16 T cell receptor beta chains below were found in one sample sequenced in a study of T cell responses to AZD1222 COVID-19 vaccine. The protocol was immunoSEQ multiplex PCR, while the TCRdb copy is restricted to in-frame clones and leaves out a portion. Of tens of thousands of clones in the sample, around 91% were seen once. The specimen was peripheral blood, collected on day 0 of AZD1222 vaccination. These receptors all stem from an adult in good health.

The chain couples TRBV3-1 (or the pseudogene TRBV3-2) to TRBJ2-1, with D perhaps matching TRBD1 or TRBD2 (6 bases each). The CDR3 length is 17 residues. From germline, CDR1 is LGHDT and CDR2 YNNKEL (reference sequence). The V end was cut by 0 bases, the J end by 0 bases, with 12 bases between. The CDR3 here is CASSQEGGQGSYNEQFF. CDR3 nucleotides: TGTGCCAGCAGCCAAGAAGGGGGGCAGGGCTCCTACAATGAGCAGTTCTTC.

The chain uses TRBV5-6 and TRBJ1-2; D might be TRBD1 (6 bases). This CDR3 comprises 13 residues. V was cut by 7 bases and J by 4 bases, with 14 bases left in between. Germline CDR1 reads SGHDT; CDR2 reads YYEEEE. In DNA, the CDR3 is TGTGCCAGCGGCTGGGGGGGCATCTATGGCTACACCTTC. Residues: CASGWGGIYGYTF. The whole variable domain, filled in from reference TRBV5-6 and TRBJ1-2, reads DAGVTQSPTHLIKTRGQQVTLRCSPKSGHDTVSWYQQALGQGPQFIFQYYEEEERQRGNFPDRFSGHQFPNYSSELNVNALLLGDSALYLCASGWGGIYGYTFGSGTRLTVV.

The chain employs TRBV6-5 and TRBJ1-1, with 11 nucleotides matching TRBD1. The CDR3 contains 14 residues. V shed 6 bases, J shed 3 bases, and the junction held 3 bases outside the gene matches. The germline gives CDR1 MNHEY, CDR2 SVGAGI. The CDR3 sequence: CASSGQGAYTEAFF. The CDR3 nucleotides read TGTGCCAGCAGCGGACAGGGGGCGTACACTGAAGCTTTCTTT.

The chain links TRBV6-6 to TRBJ1-5; the D is unclear. CDR3 length: 13 amino acids. CDR1 and CDR2 from the germline V gene are MNHNY and SVGAGI (reference sequence). Trimming left V 7 bases short and J 4 bases short, with 11 bases between. The CDR3 reads CASTQSGNQPQHF. CDR3 nucleotides: TGTGCCAGCACCCAGTCGGGAAATCAGCCCCAGCATTTT.

Only one count was recorded for this clone. The CDR3: CASSPRQATNTEAFF. The CDR3 DNA reads TGTGCCAGCTCTCCCCGGCAGGCCACAAACACTGAAGCTTTCTTT. The chain carries TRBV6-5 and TRBJ1-1; D remains unclear. This CDR3 has 15 residues. Trimming took 8 bases from V and 2 from J, leaving 18 bases between them. Per germline, CDR1 MNHEY and CDR2 SVGAGI.

V and J are TRBV5-6 and TRBJ2-1, with D perhaps TRBD2 (6 bases). The V and J ends lost 4 bases and 7 bases respectively, with 24 bases between them. From germline, CDR1 is SGHDT and CDR2 YYEEEE. The CDR3 runs 17 residues. Here the CDR3 DNA reads TGTGCCAGCAGCCCCCGAGTCGGACTATTATTTGGTAATGAGCAGTTCTTC. Protein: CASSPRVGLLFGNEQFF.

The V gene is TRBV3-1 (or the pseudogene TRBV3-2), the J gene TRBJ2-7; TRBD1 matches at 11 bases. In germline, CDR1 is LGHDT, CDR2 YNNKEL (reference sequence). V trimming: 3 bases; J trimming: 4 bases; junction bases outside the gene matches: 2. The length of the CDR3 is 14 residues. The CDR3 sequence is CASSQGQGVYEQYF. CDR3 bases: TGTGCCAGCAGCCAGGGACAGGGGGTATACGAGCAGTACTTC.

V gene TRBV11-2 combines with J gene TRBJ1-2, with D hard to call. V was cut by 1 base and J by 0 bases, with 6 bases left in between. This CDR3 comprises 14 residues. From germline, CDR1 is SGHAT and CDR2 FQNNGV. The CDR3 DNA follows: TGTGCCAGCAGCTTAGCGGCAGCTAACTATGGCTACACCTTC. Amino acids: CASSLAAANYGYTF.

This clone was observed a single time. The chain is built from TRBV7-2 and TRBJ2-5; D perhaps matches TRBD1 (6 bases). Per germline, CDR1 SGHTA and CDR2 FQGNSA. The CDR3 length is 15 residues. V lost 5 bases to trimming and J lost 1 base, with 14 bases between them. The CDR3 sequence is CASSPQGQGQETQYF. DNA for the CDR3: TGTGCCAGCAGCCCGCAGGGGCAGGGCCAAGAGACCCAGTACTTC. The full variable domain, with the rest looked up from reference TRBV7-2 and TRBJ2-5, is GAGVSQSPSNKVTEKGKDVELRCDPISGHTALYWYRQSLGQGLEFLIYFQGNSAPDKSGLPSDRFSAERTGGSVSTLTIQRTQQEDSAVYLCASSPQGQGQETQYFGPGTRLLVL.

The chain recombines TRBV4-1 with TRBJ2-7; no reliable D call. The V end was cut by 0 bases, the J end by 4 bases, with 4 bases between. The CDR3 spans 12 residues. Per germline, CDR1 MGHRA and CDR2 YSYEKL. CDR3 bases: TGCGCCAGCAGCCAAGAGGGTTACGAGCAGTACTTC. This encodes CASSQEGYEQYF.

The chain employs TRBV6-5 and TRBJ2-1, with D uncertain. With 0 bases removed from V and 8 bases from J, the gap between germline ends came to 5 bases. This CDR3 is 12 amino acids long. Germline CDR1 MNHEY, CDR2 SVGAGI. In DNA, the CDR3 is TGTGCCAGCAGTTACTCTGGGGATGAGCAGTTCTTC. Encoded protein: CASSYSGDEQFF.

This sequence joins TRBV6-2 or TRBV6-3 and TRBJ2-7, with TRBD2 matching 10 bases. Germline CDR1 MNHEY, CDR2 SVGEGT. Losses at the gene ends were 4 bases for V and 5 bases for J; bases not matched to a gene: 11. This CDR3 spans 16 amino acids. The CDR3, as DNA: TGTGCCAGCAGTTCTCTCTCTAGCGGGAGACCCCACGAGCAGTACTTC. It encodes CASSSLSSGRPHEQYF.

J is TRBJ2-7 and V is TRBV6-5; TRBD2 matches 7 bases. The germline gives CDR1 MNHEY, CDR2 SVGAGI. V dropped 10 bases and J dropped 2; count of bases not matched to a gene: 8. This CDR3 spans 13 amino acids. The CDR3 reads CATGGGPTYEQYF. CDR3 nucleotide sequence: TGTGCCACCGGCGGGGGTCCCACCTACGAGCAGTACTTC.

V is TRBV9 and J is TRBJ1-5; D is unclear. This CDR3 is 15 amino acids long. Trimming took off 0 bases at V and 3 bases at J, with 10 bases between the two ends. Per the germline V gene, CDR1 is SGDLS and CDR2 is YYNGEE. The CDR3 here is CASSVEGGINQPQHF. CDR3 nucleotide sequence: TGTGCCAGCAGCGTAGAAGGAGGGATCAATCAGCCCCAGCATTTT.

The chain is built from TRBV4-1 and TRBJ1-5; D gene uncertain. V lost 4 bases and J 3 bases, leaving 16 bases between the germline ends. Germline values: CDR1 MGHRA, CDR2 YSYEKL. This CDR3 contains 16 residues. The CDR3 DNA reads TGCGCCAGCAGCCCATGGTGGAACAGAAACAATCAGCCCCAGCATTTT. Its translation is CASSPWWNRNNQPQHF.

The chain is built from TRBV25-1 and TRBJ2-5; possibly TRBD1 for D (7 bases). Trimming took off 7 bases at V and 4 bases at J, with 10 bases between the two ends. The CDR3 has 12 amino acids. CDR1 is MGHDK and CDR2 is SYGVNS in the germline V gene. The CDR3 DNA is TGTGCCAGCAATCAGGGGGGAGAGACCCAGTACTTC. This codes for CASNQGGETQYF.